This T cell receptor (beta chain) is drawn from a study of T-cell memory formation after mild COVID-19. Germline V gene data show CDR1 as MGHRA and CDR2 as YSYEKL. CDR3 length equals 16 residues. Trimming took 0 bases from V and 1 from J, leaving 13 bases between them. This clonotype was detected ten times or more. What it binds is not known. From 5'RACE with constant-segment primers came TCR alpha and TCR beta cDNA libraries that carried sample barcodes and UMIs. TCRdb used MiXCR to reprocess the 5' RACE reads, holding one entry per CDR3 protein. The sample records 470,000 or so distinct CDR3 sequences, roughly 20% being singletons. Notes on the study in general: CD4/CD8 balance held among clones contracting day 15 to 85, and later expanders leaned CD4+. Certain responding clones were present in pre-infection memory, suggesting participation of cross-reactive memory.

J is TRBJ2-7 and V is TRBV4-1; D might be TRBD1 (6 bases). This TCR was recovered from an adult woman who had mild COVID-19 (a few samples of this study predate the infection). Cell type and time point are not known. Specimen: PBMCs or a T cell subset sorted from them (not recorded which). The CDR3 here is CASSQDLETGSYEQYF. The CDR3 DNA reads as TGCGCCAGCAGCCAAGATCTCGAGACAGGATCCTACGAGCAGTACTTC.